Following are 23 T cell receptor beta chains from one sample sequenced in a study of yellow fever vaccine responses in identical twins. TCRdb reprocessed the RT-PCR reads via MiXCR and lists one record per CDR3 protein. The sample records over 10,000 distinct CDR3 sequences, just under 85% being singletons. The sequences come from T cells from blood (PBMCs), unsorted or a sorted subset (not recorded which), collected before or after yellow fever vaccination (not recorded which). The receptor set was obtained from a young woman who received the yellow fever vaccine.

This rearrangement joins TRBV20-1 to TRBJ2-3; D might be TRBD2 (6 bases). The CDR3 covers 13 residues. Trimming left V 8 bases short and J 6 bases short, with 18 bases between. Germline V gene lookup returns CDR1 DFQATT and CDR2 SNEGSKA (reference sequence). The CDR3 protein is CSLNLPSEDTQYF. In DNA form, the CDR3 reads TGCAGTCTCAACCTCCCTAGCGAGGATACGCAGTATTTT.

The chain employs TRBV29-1 and TRBJ2-3; the match to TRBD1 covers 7 bases. The CDR3 consists of 11 residues. From germline, CDR1 is SQVTM and CDR2 ANQGSEA. The V segment lost 7 bases and the J segment 7 bases; nucleotides outside the gene matches: 5. The CDR3 sequence is CSGQGGNTQYF. CDR3 in DNA: TGCAGCGGACAGGGTGGGAATACGCAGTATTTT.

The J gene is TRBJ2-7, the V gene TRBV11-2; D unresolved. The CDR3 runs to 12 residues. Per germline, CDR1 SGHAT and CDR2 FQNNGV. V was cut by 11 bases and J by 3 bases, with 14 bases left in between. CDR3 nucleotide sequence: TGTGCCGGACCCTTACAGTTCTACGAGCAGTACTTC. It codes for CAGPLQFYEQYF.

V is TRBV29-1 and J is TRBJ2-7; D may correspond to TRBD1 or TRBD2 (5 bases each). V lost 4 bases, J lost 5 bases, and 21 bases lay in between. This CDR3 is built from 15 residues. Germline V gives CDR1 SQVTM, CDR2 ANQGSEA. This CDR3 is CSVGPGAGLGHEQYF. The CDR3 DNA reads TGCAGCGTTGGTCCCGGGGCAGGGTTGGGCCACGAGCAGTACTTC.

The rearrangement uses TRBV11-3 and TRBJ2-1; perhaps TRBD2 as D (5 bases). CDR1 is SGHNT and CDR2 is YENEEA in the germline V gene. Trimming took 6 bases from V and 4 from J, leaving 16 bases between them. This CDR3 is 15 amino acids long. The DNA of the CDR3 is TGTGCCAGCAGGGGAACGAGGGCTGGATACAATGAGCAGTTCTTC. Translation gives CASRGTRAGYNEQFF.

V gene TRBV24-1 combines with J gene TRBJ1-2; 7 nucleotides agree with TRBD1. Per germline, CDR1 KGHDR and CDR2 SFDVKD. This CDR3 has 14 amino acids. After removal of 0 bases from V and 5 bases from J, the junction contained 2 bases not matched to a gene. The DNA for the CDR3 is TGTGCCACCAGTGATTTGTACAGGGGTTATGGCTACACCTTC. Translating it yields CATSDLYRGYGYTF.

The J gene is TRBJ2-7, the V gene TRBV14; D not certain. The CDR3 spans 9 residues. The germline CDR1 and CDR2 sequences are SGHDN and FVKESK. Between the trimmed V and J ends, which lost 6 bases and 7 bases, there was a span of 4 bases. In DNA form, the CDR3 reads TGTGCCAGCAGGGGGGAGCAGTACTTC. This gives the protein CASRGEQYF.

This chain joins TRBV23-1 and TRBJ1-5; 8 bases map to TRBD1. TRBV23-1 is sorted into the ORF group, with uncertain function. The CDR3 has 17 amino acids. The trim removed 5 bases at V and 4 bases at J, leaving 13 bases unmatched. The CDR3 is CASSSSRGLLRNQPQHF. The CDR3 DNA reads TGCGCCAGCAGTTCCAGCAGGGGGCTATTAAGAAATCAGCCCCAGCATTTT.

V is TRBV9 and J is TRBJ2-3, with D possibly TRBD2 on 5 matching bases. V lost 3 bases and J 2 bases, leaving 13 bases between the germline ends. The length of the CDR3 is 15 residues. Germline V gene data show CDR1 as SGDLS and CDR2 as YYNGEE. CDR3: CASSGIPSPTDTQYF. In DNA form, the CDR3 reads TGTGCCAGCAGCGGCATTCCTAGCCCCACAGATACGCAGTATTTT.

The chain joins TRBV4-3 to TRBJ2-7; no clear D gene. This CDR3 region has 15 residues. V was pared by 0 bases and J by 0 bases, with 9 bases between. Germline CDR1 LGHNA, CDR2 YSLEER. In DNA form, the CDR3 reads TGCGCCAGCAGCCAAGATAGAACCAGCTCCTACGAGCAGTACTTC. This gives the protein CASSQDRTSSYEQYF.

This clonotype has a single count. This sequence joins TRBV29-1 and TRBJ1-1; a possible D gene is TRBD1 (5 bases). CDR3 length equals 13 residues. Looked up from germline, CDR1 is SQVTM and CDR2 is ANQGSEA. V lost 4 bases to trimming and J lost 4 bases, with 13 bases between them. The CDR3 loop is CSVGGLRGTEAFF. CDR3 DNA: TGCAGCGTTGGTGGACTGAGGGGCACTGAAGCTTTCTTT.

The chain combines TRBV11-3 with TRBJ2-1, with a tentative D call TRBD2 (5 bases). V shed 2 bases and J shed 8 bases, with 13 bases lying between them. Germline V CDR1 and CDR2: SGHNT, YENEEA. The CDR3 loop spans 14 amino acids. The CDR3 spells CASSLTSLGYEQFF. In DNA, the CDR3 is TGTGCCAGCAGCTTAACTAGTTTGGGTTATGAGCAGTTCTTC.

This clonotype has just one count. The chain has TRBV6-5 and TRBJ2-7, with TRBD2 identical over 12 bases. CDR1 and CDR2 from the germline V gene are MNHEY and SVGAGI. The CDR3 is made up of 16 amino acids. The junction had 5 bases not matched to a gene; V was cut back by 0 bases and J by 5 bases. CDR3 protein: CASSYSLAGGTNEQYF. The CDR3 nucleotides are TGTGCCAGCAGTTACTCACTAGCGGGGGGCACCAACGAGCAGTACTTC.

This clonotype is a singleton in its sample. This chain links TRBV5-5 with TRBJ1-2; 8 positions match TRBD1. Germline V lookup: CDR1 SGHKS, CDR2 YYEKEE (reference sequence). The J segment lost 3 bases and the V segment lost 1 base, leaving 2 bases of the junction unmatched. The CDR3 contains 14 residues. CDR3 amino acids: CASSLPQGDYGYTF. CDR3 bases: TGTGCCAGCAGCTTGCCACAGGGGGACTATGGCTACACCTTC. The full variable domain, in which reference TRBV5-5 and TRBJ1-2 provide the parts outside the CDR3, is DAGVTQSPTHLIKTRGQQVTLRCSPISGHKSVSWYQQVLGQGPQFIFQYYEKEERGRGNFPDRFSARQFPNYSSELNVNALLLGDSALYLCASSLPQGDYGYTFGSGTRLTVV.

V usage is TRBV13 and J usage is TRBJ2-3, with 8 bases fitting TRBD2. The germline V gene encodes CDR1 PRHDT and CDR2 FYEKMQ (reference sequence). After removal of 7 bases from V and 3 bases from J, the junction contained 6 bases not matched to a gene. The length of the CDR3 is 14 residues. The CDR3 protein is CASTGLAGTDTQYF. In DNA, the CDR3 is TGTGCCAGCACCGGACTAGCCGGGACAGATACGCAGTATTTT.

The chain recombines TRBV18 with TRBJ2-3; TRBD1 aligns across 10 bases. Trimming at V came to 5 bases and at J to 0 bases, leaving 5 bases not matched to a gene. From germline, CDR1 is KGHSH and CDR2 LQKENI. The CDR3 consists of 16 residues. DNA of the CDR3: TGTGCCAGCTCAACAATGGGACAGGGGAGCACAGATACGCAGTATTTT. Translating gives CASSTMGQGSTDTQYF.

The chain employs TRBV4-2 and TRBJ2-1; no firm D call. CDR1 and CDR2 from the germline V gene are LGHNA and YNFKEQ. This CDR3 has 14 residues. V was pared by 4 bases and J by 1 base, with 8 bases between. CDR3 region: CASSPSTSYNEQFF. In DNA form, the CDR3 reads TGTGCCAGCAGCCCTTCCACATCCTACAATGAGCAGTTCTTC.

The chain recombines TRBV2 with TRBJ2-3; D call uncertain. This CDR3 spans 13 amino acids. With 6 bases removed from V and 4 bases from J, the gap between germline ends came to 11 bases. Per germline, CDR1 SNHLY and CDR2 FYNNEI. The CDR3 bases are TGTGCCAGCAGATTGAGGCCCCCAGATACGCAGTATTTT. Its protein is CASRLRPPDTQYF.

V usage is TRBV13 and J usage is TRBJ2-3; D could derive from TRBD1 or TRBD2 (5 bases each). V gave up 0 bases and J gave up 6 bases, with 13 bases separating them. CDR3 length: 15 amino acids. Germline lookup yields CDR1 PRHDT and CDR2 FYEKMQ (reference sequence). Here the CDR3 reads CASSLGDREGDTQYF. As DNA, the CDR3 is TGTGCCAGCAGCTTAGGCGACAGAGAGGGGGATACGCAGTATTTT.

The chain links TRBV25-1 to TRBJ1-1; D unresolved. The CDR3 has 11 residues. Trimming stripped 2 bases from V and 6 bases from J, with 4 bases between. The germline V gene has CDR1 MGHDK and CDR2 SYGVNS. CDR3: CASSENAEAFF. DNA of the CDR3: TGTGCCAGCAGTGAAAATGCTGAAGCTTTCTTT.

The J gene is TRBJ2-3, the V gene TRBV7-9; unclear D gene. Trimming cost V 2 bases and J 2 bases, with 5 bases left between them. This CDR3 is 13 amino acids long. CDR1 and CDR2 from the germline V gene are SEHNR and FQNEAQ (reference sequence). CDR3 in DNA: TGTGCCAGCAGCTTACCGCCCACAGATACGCAGTATTTT. Amino acid sequence: CASSLPPTDTQYF.

The V call is TRBV12-3 or TRBV12-4, the J call TRBJ2-1; 8 bases align to TRBD1. This CDR3 has 15 amino acids. V lost 4 bases and J lost 6; bases outside the gene matches: 8. The CDR3 is CASSSYRGIVNEQFF. DNA of the CDR3: TGTGCCAGCAGTTCGTACAGGGGGATTGTCAATGAGCAGTTCTTC.

The chain couples TRBV4-3 to TRBJ2-1, with TRBD2 identical over 11 bases. This CDR3 region has 17 residues. Per germline, CDR1 LGHNA and CDR2 YSLEER. J was trimmed by 7 bases and V by 4 bases; bases with no gene match: 12. CDR3 coding DNA: TGCGCCAGCAGCCCCGATCCACTAGCGGGAGAAATGAATGAGCAGTTCTTC. It translates to CASSPDPLAGEMNEQFF.